The clone carrying this T cell receptor beta chain showed up just a few times. No antigen is known for it. The data derive from a study of response to subunit inactivated influenza vaccine. Germline loops: CDR1 SEHNR, CDR2 FQNEAQ (reference sequence). V was cut by 1 base and J by 6 bases, with 9 bases left in between. The CDR3 consists of 13 residues. Study-wide points: A suggestion made by the authors is that each seasonal influenza vaccination recruits few new T cells.

TCRdb ran MiXCR on the RT-PCR reads and lists one entry per CDR3 protein. The repertoire holds 530,000 or so distinct CDR3 sequences, with 12% as singletons. The specimen comprised PBMCs from blood, sampled on the day of vaccination. The receptor was derived from a man in his forties or fifties who received an inactivated influenza vaccine. The chain links TRBV7-9 to TRBJ1-2; possibly TRBD1 for D (5 bases). The CDR3 DNA reads TGTGCCAGCAGCTTAGAGGGACGGAATGGCTACACCTTC. This encodes CASSLEGRNGYTF.